Included here is one TCR beta chain sequence, with context. The antigen remains unidentified. This sample was included in a study of monozygotic twins with inflammatory bowel disease. No sorting of T cells preceded isolation of total RNA from whole blood. Per individual sample, eight separate reactions were used to make cDNA. TCRdb re-analyzed the 5' RACE reads; it lists each CDR3 protein once, without DNA. This sample's clone table lists 80,000 or so distinct CDR3 sequences. Germline CDR1 DFQATT, CDR2 SNEGSKA (reference sequence). CDR3 length: 16 amino acids. Study conclusions and caveats: With others, IBD patients shared fewer clonotypes than healthy twins did, especially with disease activity. Variability in patient repertoires may have come partly from differing immunosuppressive treatments.

The sequence was collected from a human donor with ulcerative colitis or Crohn's disease, or a healthy co-twin of an affected twin (not recorded which). This rearrangement joins TRBV20-1 to TRBJ1-2. Material: blood. The CDR3: CSARDGGRATNYGYTF.